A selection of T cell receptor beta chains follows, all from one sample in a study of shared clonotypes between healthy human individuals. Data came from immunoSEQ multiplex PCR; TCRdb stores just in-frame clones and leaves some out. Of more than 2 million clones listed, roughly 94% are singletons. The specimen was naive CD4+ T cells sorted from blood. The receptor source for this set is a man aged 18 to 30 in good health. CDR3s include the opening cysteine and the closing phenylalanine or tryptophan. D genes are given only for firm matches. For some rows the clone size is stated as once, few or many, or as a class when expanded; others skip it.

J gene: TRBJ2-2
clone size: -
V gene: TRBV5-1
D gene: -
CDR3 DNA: TGCGCCAGCAGCTTAGCAACCTCGCCGAACACCGGGGAGCTGTTTTTT
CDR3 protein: CASSLATSPNTGELFF

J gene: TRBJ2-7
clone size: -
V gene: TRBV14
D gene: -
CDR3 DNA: TGTGCCAGCAGCCGCCAGGTGAGCTCCTACGAGCAGTACTTC
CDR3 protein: CASSRQVSSYEQYF

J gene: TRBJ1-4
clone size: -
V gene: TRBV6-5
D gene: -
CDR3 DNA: TGTGCCAGCAGTTACCGGGCAGGGAGTGAAAAACTGTTTTTT
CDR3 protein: CASSYRAGSEKLFF

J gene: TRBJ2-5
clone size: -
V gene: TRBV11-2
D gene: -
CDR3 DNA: TGTGCCAGCAGCCCAATTCAGGGGCTGTTGGTGACCCAGTACTTC
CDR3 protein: CASSPIQGLLVTQYF

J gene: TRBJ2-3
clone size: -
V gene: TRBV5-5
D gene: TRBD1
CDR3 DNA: TGTGCCAGCAGCTTCTTTGAGCGACAGGGAAGCGGAGATACGCAGTATTTT
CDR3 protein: CASSFFERQGSGDTQYF

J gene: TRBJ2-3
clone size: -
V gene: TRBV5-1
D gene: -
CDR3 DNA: TGCGCCAGCAGCTTGAGGGAGGGGGCGGATACGCAGTATTTT
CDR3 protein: CASSLREGADTQYF

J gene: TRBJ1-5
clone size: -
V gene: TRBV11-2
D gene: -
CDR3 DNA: TGTGCCAGCAGCCAGGGGAGGGGTGGCAATCAGCCCCAGCATTTT
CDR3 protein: CASSQGRGGNQPQHF

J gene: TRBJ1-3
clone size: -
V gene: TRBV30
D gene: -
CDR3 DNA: TGTGCCTGGAGTACCCGGGGCAGCAGCTCTGGAAACACCATATATTTT
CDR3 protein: CAWSTRGSSSGNTIYF

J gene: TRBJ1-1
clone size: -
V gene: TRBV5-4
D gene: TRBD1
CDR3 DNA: TGTGCCAGCAGCTTACAGGGGGCGCTTTTCTCTGAAGCTTTCTTT
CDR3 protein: CASSLQGALFSEAFF

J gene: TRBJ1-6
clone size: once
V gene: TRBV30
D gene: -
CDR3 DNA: TGTGCCTGGAGAACGGCGGGCAGCTCCTATAATTCACCCCTCCACTTT
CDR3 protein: CAWRTAGSSYNSPLHF

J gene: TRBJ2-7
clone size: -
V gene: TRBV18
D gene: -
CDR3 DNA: TGTGCCAGCTCACCACCGTCGGAGTCCTACGAGCAGTACTTC
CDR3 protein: CASSPPSESYEQYF

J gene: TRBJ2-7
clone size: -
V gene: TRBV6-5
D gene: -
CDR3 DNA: TGTGCCAGCAGTTACAGGCCGGACTCCATATACGAGCAGTACTTC
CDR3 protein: CASSYRPDSIYEQYF

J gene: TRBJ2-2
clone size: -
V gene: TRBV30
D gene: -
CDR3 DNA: TGTGCCTGGAGTGTAGGGCTAGCTACCGGGGAGCTGTTTTTT
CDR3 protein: CAWSVGLATGELFF

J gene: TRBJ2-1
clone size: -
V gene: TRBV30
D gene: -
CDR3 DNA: TGTGCCTGGAGTCTAGGTTTTGAGCAGTTCTTC
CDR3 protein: CAWSLGFEQFF

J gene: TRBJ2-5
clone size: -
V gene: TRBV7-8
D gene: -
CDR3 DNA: TGTGCCAGCAGCAAATTCACTGGGAAAGAGACCCAGTACTTC
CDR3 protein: CASSKFTGKETQYF

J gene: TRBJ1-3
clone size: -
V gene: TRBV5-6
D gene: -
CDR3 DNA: TGTGCCAGCAGCTTAAGCACGGGCTTCAGTGGAAACACCATATATTTT
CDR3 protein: CASSLSTGFSGNTIYF

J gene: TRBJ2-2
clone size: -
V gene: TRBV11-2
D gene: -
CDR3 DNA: TGTGCCAGCAGCACCCGGGGCGCCACCGGGGAGCTGTTTTTT
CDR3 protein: CASSTRGATGELFF

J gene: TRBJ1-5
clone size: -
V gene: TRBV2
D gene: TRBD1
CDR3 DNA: TGTGCCAGCGGCCGTGAGACAGGGGGCAATCAGCCCCAGCATTTT
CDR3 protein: CASGRETGGNQPQHF

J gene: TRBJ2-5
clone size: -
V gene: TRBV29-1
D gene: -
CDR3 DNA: TGCAGCCAGCTAGTCGGAGAGACCCAGTACTTC
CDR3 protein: CSQLVGETQYF

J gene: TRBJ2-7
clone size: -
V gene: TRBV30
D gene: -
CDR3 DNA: TGTGCCTGGAGTACCGGACAGAGCTCCTACGAGCAGTACTTC
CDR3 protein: CAWSTGQSSYEQYF

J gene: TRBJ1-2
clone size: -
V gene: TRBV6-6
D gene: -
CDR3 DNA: TGTGCCAGCAGTTACCTAGGGGGGGGTACCACCTATGGCTACACCTTC
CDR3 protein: CASSYLGGGTTYGYTF

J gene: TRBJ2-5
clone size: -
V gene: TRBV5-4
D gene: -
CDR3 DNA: TGTGCCAGCAGCTACGAAGAGACCCAGTACTTC
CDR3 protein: CASSYEETQYF

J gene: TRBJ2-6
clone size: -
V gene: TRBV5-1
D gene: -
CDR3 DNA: TGCGCCAGCAGCCCAGACTACTCTGGGGCCAACGTCCTGACTTTC
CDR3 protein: CASSPDYSGANVLTF

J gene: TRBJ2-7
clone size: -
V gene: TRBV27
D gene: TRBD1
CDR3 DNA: TGTGCCAGCAGTTTTAAAACCGGGACAGCCACCTACGAGCAGTACTTC
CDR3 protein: CASSFKTGTATYEQYF

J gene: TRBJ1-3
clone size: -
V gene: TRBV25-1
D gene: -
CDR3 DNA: TGTGCCAGCAACCCCATCTCTGGAAACACCATATATTTT
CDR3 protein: CASNPISGNTIYF

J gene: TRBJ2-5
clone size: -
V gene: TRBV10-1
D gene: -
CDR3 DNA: TGCGCCAGCAGTGAGCCAACCGGCGAGACCCAGTACTTC
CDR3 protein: CASSEPTGETQYF

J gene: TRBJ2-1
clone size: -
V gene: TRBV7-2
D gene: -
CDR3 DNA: TGTGCCAGCAGCTTAGCGAGTGTTAACTACAATGAGCAGTTCTTC
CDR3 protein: CASSLASVNYNEQFF

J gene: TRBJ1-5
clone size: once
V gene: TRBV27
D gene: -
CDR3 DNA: TGTGCCAGCAGTTTATTCGGGGGTTTGGGTAATCAGCCCCAGCATTTT
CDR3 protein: CASSLFGGLGNQPQHF

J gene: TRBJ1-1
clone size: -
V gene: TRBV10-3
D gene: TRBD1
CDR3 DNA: TGTGCCATCAGTGACAGGGGGGCCTCTGAAGCTTTCTTT
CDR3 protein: CAISDRGASEAFF

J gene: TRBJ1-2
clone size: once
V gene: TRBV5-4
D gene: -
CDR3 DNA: TGTGCCAGCAGCCCTGTGGGGGGGGACGCCTATAACTATGGCTACACCTTC
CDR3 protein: CASSPVGGDAYNYGYTF

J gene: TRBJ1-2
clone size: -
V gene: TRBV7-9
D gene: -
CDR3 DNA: TGTGCCAGCAGCTTAGGGTTTGGCTACACCTTC
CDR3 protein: CASSLGFGYTF

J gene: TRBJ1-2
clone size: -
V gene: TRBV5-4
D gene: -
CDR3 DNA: TGTGCCAGCAGCGCATTATCCCGTTGGGGGGAGACTAACTATGGCTACACCTTC
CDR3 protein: CASSALSRWGETNYGYTF

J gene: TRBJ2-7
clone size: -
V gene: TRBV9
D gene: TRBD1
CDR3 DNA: TGTGCCAGCAGCCCCCACAGGGGGCTGGGGGAGCAGTACTTC
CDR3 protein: CASSPHRGLGEQYF

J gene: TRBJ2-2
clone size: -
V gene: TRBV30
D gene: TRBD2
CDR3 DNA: TGTGCCTGGAGTCAGACTAGCGGGGGGAAGAACACCGGGGAGCTGTTTTTT
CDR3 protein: CAWSQTSGGKNTGELFF

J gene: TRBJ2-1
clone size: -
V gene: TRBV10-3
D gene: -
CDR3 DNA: TGTGCCATCAGTGGGTCCTACAATGAGCAGTTCTTC
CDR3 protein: CAISGSYNEQFF

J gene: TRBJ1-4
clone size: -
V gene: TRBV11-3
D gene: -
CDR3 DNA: TGTGCCAGCAGCTTAGGTGTGGGTGAAAAACTGTTTTTT
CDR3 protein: CASSLGVGEKLFF

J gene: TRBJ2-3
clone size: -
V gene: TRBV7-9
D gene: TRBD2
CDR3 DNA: TGTGCCAGCAGCTGGCCAGCAAGGACTAGCGTTTCCCCAGATACGCAGTATTTT
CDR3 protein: CASSWPARTSVSPDTQYF